These 30 T cell receptor beta chains share one sample of origin, sequenced in a study of prognosis after radiotherapy for stage I lung cancer. By two-round multiplex PCR, the TCR beta CDR3 was amplified from genomic DNA. Primers targeting each individual TRBV and TRBJ gene were applied in first-round PCR. TCRdb called the multiplex PCR reads again in MiXCR, with one record for every CDR3 protein. The table records nearly 35,000 distinct CDR3 sequences, about 32% of them present only once. The specimen was PBMCs, collected before or after stereotactic body radiation therapy (not recorded which). The receptors were sampled from a donor older than 45 with non-small cell lung cancer.

The V call is TRBV15, the J call TRBJ1-5, with TRBD1 matching over 8 bases. There are 14 residues in the CDR3. V trimming: 9 bases; J trimming: 7 bases; junction bases outside the gene matches: 11. Per the germline V gene, CDR1 is LNHNV and CDR2 is YYDKDF (reference sequence). The CDR3 DNA follows: TGTGCCACTATCAGACAGACAGGGGAACAGCCCCAGCATTTT. It yields the protein CATIRQTGEQPQHF.

By share of the sample, this clonotype is medium-sized. The chain recombines TRBV20-1 with TRBJ1-5; TRBD1 aligns across 7 bases. V shed 6 bases, J shed 2 bases, and the junction held 10 bases outside the gene matches. Germline lookup yields CDR1 DFQATT and CDR2 SNEGSKA (reference sequence). The CDR3 length is 15 residues. This CDR3 reads CSAKPIGGGNQPQHF. The DNA for the CDR3 is TGCAGTGCAAAACCCATAGGGGGCGGCAATCAGCCCCAGCATTTT.

V and J are TRBV6-2 or TRBV6-3 and TRBJ2-7; possibly TRBD2 for D (5 bases). The CDR3 is 16 amino acids. Germline-derived CDR1 and CDR2 are MNHEY and SVGEGT. V was cut by 6 bases and J by 0 bases, with 18 bases left in between. The CDR3 spells CASRPSPGESSYEQYF. In DNA, the CDR3 is TGTGCCAGCAGGCCTTCCCCCGGGGAAAGCTCCTACGAGCAGTACTTC.

As concerns this clonotype: With a far larger clone one base away, a read error is the likely cause. The chain recombines TRBV6-4 with TRBJ2-3; no clear D gene. Trimming left V 7 bases short and J 8 bases short, with 19 bases between. There are 14 residues in the CDR3. In germline, CDR1 is MRHNA, CDR2 SNTAGT. DNA for the CDR3: TGTGCCAGCAACCCCGACATCGAGGACCCTACGCAGTATTTT. Its translation is CASNPDIEDPTQYF.

This clonotype was observed a handful of times. The rearrangement joins TRBV27 to TRBJ2-2; D gene uncertain. Trimming took off 5 bases at V and 7 bases at J, with 14 bases between the two ends. This CDR3 comprises 14 residues. Germline values: CDR1 MNHEY, CDR2 SMNVEV (reference sequence). The CDR3 DNA follows: TGTGCCAGCAGTGGCACCCTCGTGGGCGGGGAGCTGTTTTTT. Amino acids: CASSGTLVGGELFF.

The chain joins TRBV7-3 to TRBJ1-5; possibly TRBD1 for D (5 bases). V was clipped by 5 bases and J by 13 bases, with 21 bases between them. The CDR3 loop spans 14 amino acids. Per the germline V gene, CDR1 is SGHTA and CDR2 is FQGTGA. The CDR3 loop is CASSPSFELGPQHF. As DNA, the CDR3 is TGTGCCAGCAGCCCTAGCTTCGAGTTGGGGCCACAGCATTTT.

This clonotype was seen ten or more times. The genes are TRBV7-2 and TRBJ1-1; tentatively, D is TRBD1 (5 bases). Germline V gives CDR1 SGHTA, CDR2 FQGNSA. This CDR3 has 14 amino acids. V shed 7 bases and J shed 0 bases, with 12 bases lying between them. This CDR3 reads CASKSGRMNTEAFF. DNA for the CDR3: TGTGCCAGCAAGTCGGGACGGATGAACACTGAAGCTTTCTTT.

This chain joins TRBV20-1 and TRBJ1-5; 9 nucleotides match TRBD1. V gave up 3 bases and J gave up 3 bases; unmatched junction bases: 6. CDR3 size: 15 residues. CDR1 DFQATT and CDR2 SNEGSKA come from the germline V gene (reference sequence). CDR3 region: CSASDGTGHNQPQHF. CDR3 nucleotide sequence: TGCAGTGCTAGTGACGGGACAGGGCACAATCAGCCCCAGCATTTT.

This clonotype occurred many times. The chain recombines TRBV3-1 with TRBJ2-1, with 12 positions matching TRBD2. Germline V gene sequence: CDR1 LGHDT, CDR2 YNNKEL (reference sequence). V trimming: 2 bases; J trimming: 6 bases; junction bases outside the gene matches: 5. This CDR3 is built from 16 residues. The CDR3 sequence is CASSQWTSGAGNEQFF. The DNA of the CDR3 is TGTGCCAGCAGCCAATGGACTAGCGGGGCAGGCAATGAGCAGTTCTTC.

This clonotype was counted a few times. Just one base apart from a much larger clone, this may be a read error. CDR3 in amino acids: CASSSLGTDTEAFF. The CDR3 DNA sequence: TGTGCCAGCAGTTCCTTGGGGACGGACACTGAAGCTTTCTTT. The chain has TRBV6-2 or TRBV6-3 and TRBJ1-1, with D perhaps TRBD1 (5 bases). Germline CDR1 and CDR2: MNHEY and SVGEGT. The germline V and J ends were trimmed by 4 bases and 3 bases, with 12 bases remaining between them. The length of the CDR3 is 14 residues.

The V and J genes are TRBV6-2 or TRBV6-3 and TRBJ1-2; 7 bases are a match to TRBD1. The CDR3 spans 17 residues. Germline V gene data show CDR1 as MNHEY and CDR2 as SVGEGT. J gave up 4 bases and V 5 bases, and 16 bases lay outside the gene matches. The CDR3 region has the DNA TGTGCCAGCAGTGGGTGGGGCGTGACAGGGCTGATCTATGGCTACACCTTC. Protein product: CASSGWGVTGLIYGYTF.

The table lists this clonotype with many counts. V and J are TRBV18 and TRBJ2-1; 8 bases are a match to TRBD1. The CDR3 is 16 residues long. Per germline, CDR1 KGHSH and CDR2 LQKENI. Trimming removed 0 bases from V and 4 bases from J; junction bases left unmatched: 5. The CDR3 here is CASSPPDREAYNEQFF. DNA of the CDR3: TGTGCCAGCTCACCACCGGACAGGGAGGCGTACAATGAGCAGTTCTTC.

The V gene is TRBV15, the J gene TRBJ2-1; 12 nucleotides match TRBD2. V was pared by 1 base and J by 8 bases, with 0 bases of the junction left unmatched. The CDR3 spans 14 residues. Germline V gives CDR1 LNHNV, CDR2 YYDKDF (reference sequence). The DNA of the CDR3 is TGTGCCACCAGCAGAGCTAGCGGGGGGGATGAGCAGTTCTTC. Residues: CATSRASGGDEQFF.

To note about this clonotype: With a far larger clone one base away, a read error is the likely cause. The rearrangement links TRBV6-5 to TRBJ2-7; a weak D match, TRBD1 (5 bases). Germline-derived CDR1 and CDR2 are MNHEY and SVGAGI. This CDR3 is built from 11 residues. Trimming removed 4 bases from V and 11 bases from J, with 12 bases in between. CDR3 region: CASSSRRDKYF. The CDR3 bases are TGTGCCAGCAGTTCGCGCAGGGATAAGTACTTC.

With regard to this clonotype: Given a far larger clone just one base away, this is likely a sequencing read error. V is TRBV6-1 and J is TRBJ1-5; no firm D call. Germline V gene lookup returns CDR1 MNHNS and CDR2 SASEGT. CDR3 length: 13 residues. V was clipped by 6 bases and J by 4 bases, with 10 bases between them. CDR3 nucleotides: TGTGCCAGCAGCCTTGACGGTAATCAGCCCCAGCATTTT. Amino acids: CASSLDGNQPQHF.

The chain recombines TRBV15 with TRBJ2-2; 11 nucleotides match TRBD1. The CDR3 runs to 16 residues. V lost 4 bases and J lost 5; bases outside the gene matches: 6. Per the germline V gene, CDR1 is LNHNV and CDR2 is YYDKDF (reference sequence). The CDR3 loop is CATSTGQGAGTGELFF. The CDR3 DNA is TGTGCCACCAGCACCGGACAGGGGGCAGGAACCGGGGAGCTGTTTTTT.

This clonotype was recorded many times. The rearrangement uses TRBV5-6 and TRBJ2-3; 8 bases map to TRBD2. The CDR3 has 15 residues. The ends lost 2 bases at V and 1 base at J; junction bases unmatched: 3. The V gene's germline CDR1 is SGHDT and CDR2 YYEEEE. CDR3 loop: CASSFMRGGTDTQYF. The CDR3 DNA sequence: TGTGCCAGCAGCTTTATGCGGGGGGGCACAGATACGCAGTATTTT.

V and J are TRBV6-9 and TRBJ2-1; TRBD2 aligns across 8 bases. This CDR3 contains 15 residues. V shed 3 bases and J 10 bases; nucleotides not matched to a gene: 11. Per germline, CDR1 MNHGY and CDR2 SVAAGI. The CDR3 here is CASSYGGGLGNEQFF. Here the CDR3 DNA reads TGTGCCAGCAGTTACGGGGGGGGGTTGGGCAACGAGCAGTTCTTC.

This clonotype was detected a few times. Possible read error: a much larger clone is one base away. The V gene is TRBV6-2 or TRBV6-3, the J gene TRBJ1-5; D ambiguous. CDR1 is MNHEY, CDR2 SVGEGT, per germline. The CDR3 spans 13 residues. CDR3 amino acids: CASSLPPDQPHHF. For the CDR3, the DNA is TGTGCCAGCAGCCTTCCGCCGGATCAGCCCCATCATTTT.

This clonotype was seen at least ten times. The rearrangement links TRBV12-3 or TRBV12-4 to TRBJ1-3, with 7 bases identical to TRBD1. This CDR3 contains 15 residues. V trimming: 5 bases; J trimming: 4 bases; junction bases outside the gene matches: 8. Here the CDR3 reads CASSPKGTVGNTIYF. The CDR3 DNA sequence: TGTGCCAGCAGTCCAAAAGGGACAGTGGGAAACACCATATATTTT.

A remark on this clonotype: This clone may be a read error of a much larger clone one base away. CDR3 nucleotides: TGTGCCAGCAGCTTGGAGTGGTTGGGGGGCTACACCTTC. This sequence encodes CASSLEWLGGYTF. The chain recombines TRBV5-4 with TRBJ1-2; D unresolved. Germline V gene data show CDR1 as SGHNT and CDR2 as YYREEE (reference sequence). Deletions cut 0 bases from V and 8 bases from J, with 11 bases between. The CDR3 extends over 13 amino acids.

Points on this clonotype: Since a much larger clone is just one base distant, this may be a read error. The CDR3 does not end in the conserved phenylalanine or tryptophan, so this is likely a read error. J is TRBJ1-1 and V is TRBV3-1; 8 positions match TRBD1. Germline V lookup: CDR1 LGHDT, CDR2 YNNKEL (reference sequence). J was trimmed by 5 bases and V by 2 bases; bases with no gene match: 4. This CDR3 comprises 14 residues. DNA for the CDR3: TGTGCCAGCAGCCAACAGGGGGCGCGGACTGAAGCTTTCCTT. This encodes CASSQQGARTEAFL.

This clonotype appeared many times. The J gene is TRBJ2-7, the V gene TRBV6-1; no clear D gene. This CDR3 contains 13 residues. Per the germline V gene, CDR1 is MNHNS and CDR2 is SASEGT. The V and J ends lost 7 bases and 4 bases respectively, with 14 bases between them. CDR3 in amino acids: CASTSVKLYEQYF. The CDR3 nucleotides read TGTGCCAGCACCAGCGTAAAATTGTACGAGCAGTACTTC.

Of note for this clonotype: A far larger clone is only one base removed, so a read error is likely. This CDR3 reads CASSKPTLGSQETQYF. The CDR3 nucleotides read TGTGCCAGCAGTAAACCTACCCTCGGGAGCCAAGAGACCCAGTACTTC. The gene calls are TRBV6-4 and TRBJ2-5, with a tentative D call TRBD2 (6 bases). The ends were cut back, 5 bases at V and 1 base at J, with 17 bases in the middle. This CDR3 is built from 16 residues. Looked up from germline, CDR1 is MRHNA and CDR2 is SNTAGT.

There are many counts of this clonotype. The chain uses TRBV11-1 and TRBJ2-7; 7 nucleotides align to TRBD1. The CDR3 spans 14 residues. V lost 2 bases, J lost 3 bases, and 4 bases stayed unmatched. The germline V gene has CDR1 SGHAT and CDR2 FQDESV (reference sequence). The CDR3 DNA reads TGTGCCAGCAGCTTATATGGGGACAGCTACGAGCAGTACTTC. Protein sequence: CASSLYGDSYEQYF.

Ten or more counts support this clonotype. The genes are TRBV25-1 and TRBJ1-3; maybe TRBD1 (6 bases). CDR1 and CDR2 from the germline V gene are MGHDK and SYGVNS. With 6 bases removed from V and 2 bases from J, the gap between germline ends came to 8 bases. This CDR3 spans 13 amino acids. For the CDR3, the DNA is TGTGCCAGCAGCTCAGGGGCTGGAAACACCATATATTTT. This codes for CASSSGAGNTIYF.

The chain links TRBV27 to TRBJ2-7; D is undetermined. Germline V gene data show CDR1 as MNHEY and CDR2 as SMNVEV (reference sequence). V lost 4 bases and J 1 base, leaving 11 bases between the germline ends. This CDR3 is built from 14 residues. CDR3 loop: CASSSYAKSYEQYF. CDR3 bases: TGTGCCAGCAGTTCGTACGCGAAGTCCTACGAGCAGTACTTC.

This clonotype was recorded many times. The gene calls are TRBV20-1 and TRBJ1-5; unclear D gene. V was trimmed by 0 bases and J by 3 bases, leaving 15 bases between them. The germline CDR1 and CDR2 sequences are DFQATT and SNEGSKA (reference sequence). The CDR3 runs 16 residues. This CDR3 is CSARDYITRDNQPQHF. CDR3 nucleotide sequence: TGCAGTGCTAGAGATTACATTACGAGGGACAATCAGCCCCAGCATTTT.

This clonotype was counted at least ten times. The chain is built from TRBV6-1 and TRBJ2-3, with 12 bases that match TRBD2. V lost 6 bases and J lost 6; bases outside the gene matches: 7. Germline CDR1 MNHNS, CDR2 SASEGT. This CDR3 has 15 residues. DNA of the CDR3: TGTGCCAGCAGCCCCCTAGCGGGGGGGCCGGATACGCAGTATTTT. Translating it yields CASSPLAGGPDTQYF.

Sample share makes this clonotype medium-sized. The chain couples TRBV20-1 to TRBJ1-2; D is unresolved. The CDR3 sequence is 13 residues long. Germline V lookup: CDR1 DFQATT, CDR2 SNEGSKA (reference sequence). V was clipped by 3 bases and J by 8 bases, with 16 bases between them. The CDR3 reads CSASGGGVDGYTF. The CDR3 DNA reads TGCAGTGCTAGCGGTGGTGGGGTGGACGGCTACACCTTC.